These 14 T cell receptor beta chains were all obtained from the same sample, sequenced in a study of shared clonotypes between healthy human individuals. Using immunoSEQ multiplex PCR, the repertoire was profiled, and TCRdb retains in-frame clones only, with some absent. This sample yields 500,000 to 650,000 clones, of which around three quarters are seen a single time; 12% belongs to the top ten. The specimen sequenced was PBMCs. The receptor set was obtained from a middle-aged woman in good health. Some clones in this sample may be carry-over from other donors' samples.

This clone was recorded at least ten times. V gene TRBV7-3 combines with J gene TRBJ2-1; D is undetermined. The CDR3 has 15 amino acids. V shed 0 bases and J shed 1 base, with 7 bases lying between them. From germline, CDR1 is SGHTA and CDR2 FQGTGA. The CDR3 protein is CASSLTHRSYNEQFF. The DNA for the CDR3 is TGTGCCAGCAGCTTAACCCACCGGTCCTACAATGAGCAGTTCTTC. The entire variable domain, with the rest obtained from reference TRBV7-3 and TRBJ2-1, is as follows: GAGVSQTPSNKVTEKGKYVELRCDPISGHTALYWYRQSLGQGPEFLIYFQGTGAADDSGLPNDRFFAVRPEGSVSTLKIQRTERGDSAVYLCASSLTHRSYNEQFFGPGTRLTVL.

Ten or more counts support this clone. The V gene is TRBV28, the J gene TRBJ2-3; a possible D gene is TRBD2 (7 bases). V was trimmed by 4 bases and J by 10 bases, leaving 15 bases between them. Germline V lookup: CDR1 MDHEN, CDR2 SYDVKM. This CDR3 region has 13 residues. The CDR3 spells CASSYGGGVAQYF. For the CDR3, the DNA is TGTGCCAGCAGTTACGGAGGGGGGGTTGCGCAGTATTTT.

The chain combines TRBV28 with TRBJ2-5; perhaps TRBD2 as D (7 bases). This CDR3 has 15 residues. V lost 7 bases to trimming and J lost 5 bases, with 20 bases between them. CDR1 MDHEN and CDR2 SYDVKM come from the germline V gene. CDR3: CASTNRGEGRETQYF. The CDR3 nucleotides are TGTGCCAGCACCAATAGGGGGGAGGGCCGTGAGACCCAGTACTTC.

The V and J genes are TRBV6-1 and TRBJ1-1; D is perhaps TRBD1 (6 bases). V dropped 3 bases and J dropped 3 bases, with 11 bases sitting between them. The germline V gene encodes CDR1 MNHNS and CDR2 SASEGT. The CDR3 contains 14 residues. The CDR3 protein is CASSDSRGYTEAFF. CDR3 sequence (DNA): TGTGCCAGCAGTGATTCCAGGGGCTACACTGAAGCTTTCTTT.

The rearrangement links TRBV28 to TRBJ1-2; 8 nucleotides align to TRBD1. The CDR3 runs 16 residues. Germline V gives CDR1 MDHEN, CDR2 SYDVKM. V was clipped by 8 bases and J by 4 bases; unmatched bases: 15. The CDR3, as DNA: TGTGCCAGCTGCCCATCGGCGGGACAGGCCTTCTATGGCTACACCTTC. Protein sequence: CASCPSAGQAFYGYTF.

V gene TRBV7-9 combines with J gene TRBJ2-5, with 10 bases aligning to TRBD1. Unmatched junction bases numbered 7, after V lost 5 bases and J lost 4 bases. Germline assignment: CDR1 SEHNR and CDR2 FQNEAQ (reference sequence). The CDR3 is 15 amino acids. In nucleotides, the CDR3 is TGTGCCAGCAGCCCCGGGACAGGGGCGGGAGAGACCCAGTACTTC. This translates into CASSPGTGAGETQYF.

Details on this clone: This sample also contains other DNA sequences that code for the same CDR3. The chain recombines TRBV27 with TRBJ2-7; no clear D. The V gene lost 6 bases and the J gene lost 0 bases, with 6 bases spanning the gap. This CDR3 comprises 12 residues. Germline loops: CDR1 MNHEY, CDR2 SMNVEV (reference sequence). CDR3 protein: CASRGSSYEQYF. The CDR3 DNA sequence: TGTGCCAGCAGGGGTAGCTCCTACGAGCAGTACTTC.

J is TRBJ1-5 and V is TRBV30; D call uncertain. The V end was cut by 3 bases, the J end by 0 bases, with 9 bases between. CDR1 and CDR2 from the germline V gene are GTSNPN and SVGIG (reference sequence). The CDR3 runs 14 residues. CDR3 bases: TGTGCCTGGAGCCTGGGAACTAGCAATCAGCCCCAGCATTTT. Its translation: CAWSLGTSNQPQHF.

This clone was observed many times. At the DNA level, this CDR3 is encoded by other sequences in the same sample as well. In DNA, the CDR3 is TGTGCCAGCTCACCACGTCCGGGGGAGCCCCAGCATTTT. Amino acid sequence: CASSPRPGEPQHF. The V call is TRBV18, the J call TRBJ1-5; possible D gene TRBD1, 5 bases. The germline V and J ends were trimmed by 1 base and 8 bases, with 9 bases remaining between them. This CDR3 has 13 residues. Germline V gene lookup returns CDR1 KGHSH and CDR2 LQKENI.

V is TRBV7-9 and J is TRBJ2-3; D remains ambiguous. The CDR3 consists of 14 residues. The V gene lost 3 bases and the J gene lost 2 bases, with 9 bases spanning the gap. Germline V lookup: CDR1 SEHNR, CDR2 FQNEAQ (reference sequence). CDR3 nucleotides: TGTGCCAGCAGCTTCGAAGGATACACAGATACGCAGTATTTT. Translating it yields CASSFEGYTDTQYF.

This clone has a handful of counts. The rearrangement joins TRBV25-1 to TRBJ2-5; D gene unclear. CDR3 length: 13 amino acids. Per the germline V gene, CDR1 is MGHDK and CDR2 is SYGVNS. V was clipped by 3 bases and J by 4 bases, with 9 bases between them. CDR3 protein: CASSDGYGETQYF. The DNA for the CDR3 is TGTGCCAGCAGTGATGGGTACGGAGAGACCCAGTACTTC.

The J gene is TRBJ2-6, the V gene TRBV18; no reliable D call. CDR1 and CDR2 from the germline V gene are KGHSH and LQKENI. The germline V and J ends were trimmed by 3 bases and 4 bases, with 13 bases remaining between them. The CDR3 sequence is 16 residues long. The CDR3 DNA sequence: TGTGCCAGCTCACCGCGAAATTGGCTGGGGGCCAACGTCCTGACTTTC. Translating gives CASSPRNWLGANVLTF.

Note on this clone: Germline is not matched at one junction end, which may reflect a read error. V gene TRBV7-7 combines with J gene TRBJ1-4; no clear D. Germline CDR1 is SSHAT and CDR2 is FNYEAQ (reference sequence). The CDR3 sequence is 13 residues long. In DNA, the CDR3 is TGTGCTAGCAGCTTAGGCCTGGGTGAAAAACTGTTTTTT. It specifies CASSLGLGEKLFF.

The DNA of the CDR3 is TGTGCCAGCAGCTCCTCCGGGGCCCCGGGACAGCAAGAGACCCAGTACTTC. This gives the protein CASSSSGAPGQQETQYF. V is TRBV5-4 and J is TRBJ2-5; 7 bases align to TRBD1. CDR1 and CDR2 (germline): SGHNT, YYREEE (reference sequence). The CDR3 is 17 amino acids. After removal of 3 bases from V and 2 bases from J, the junction contained 13 bases not matched to a gene.